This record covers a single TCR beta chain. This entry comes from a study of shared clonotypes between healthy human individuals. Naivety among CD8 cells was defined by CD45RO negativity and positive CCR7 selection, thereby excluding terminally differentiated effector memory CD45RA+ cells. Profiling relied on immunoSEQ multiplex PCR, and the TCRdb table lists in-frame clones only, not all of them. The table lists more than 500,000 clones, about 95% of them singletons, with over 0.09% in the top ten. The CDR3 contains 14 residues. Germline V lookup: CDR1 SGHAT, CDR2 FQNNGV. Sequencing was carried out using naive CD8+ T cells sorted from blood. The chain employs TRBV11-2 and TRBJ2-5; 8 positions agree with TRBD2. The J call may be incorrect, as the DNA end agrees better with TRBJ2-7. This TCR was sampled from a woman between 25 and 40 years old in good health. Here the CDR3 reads CASSFSGADYEQYF. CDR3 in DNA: TGTGCCAGCAGCTTTAGCGGGGCCGACTACGAGCAGTACTTC.